Below are 27 T cell receptor beta chains sequenced from a single sample in a study of CD8 T cells in ankylosing spondylitis (dated by TCRdb to 2017 to 2019). Beyond this particular receptor, the publication reports: Blood from ankylosing spondylitis patients appeared to be characterized by a TCR beta motif made up of under ten highly homologous amino acid variants.

The library was prepared using 5' RACE. The listed sequencing device is Illumina HiSeq 2500. In TCRdb, the public reads were trimmed at Q25 with fastp and aligned with MiXCR, with productive beta chains retained. One record per CDR3 amino acid sequence lists the most common genes and DNA. Within this sample are some 800,000 distinct CDR3 sequences, with approximately 12% of them counted one time only. The ten biggest clones cover 0.51% of the sample. Their antigen targets remain unknown. Source material: blood, either unsorted or a sorted T cell fraction (not recorded which). The origin of the receptors is a male donor with ankylosing spondylitis.

V gene TRBV7-8 combines with J gene TRBJ2-7; possible D gene TRBD1, 5 bases. The CDR3 length is 14 residues. Germline V gene lookup returns CDR1 SGHVS and CDR2 FQNEAQ. The ends were cut back, 1 base at V and 9 bases at J, with 16 bases in the middle. The CDR3 DNA is TGTGCCAGCAGCTTAGTGGATTCAGGGTTAGGGCAGTACTTC. It is translated as CASSLVDSGLGQYF.

This clonotype appeared a few times. V gene TRBV20-1 combines with J gene TRBJ2-2, with D uncertain. V shed 6 bases and J shed 0 bases, with 14 bases lying between them. There are 15 residues in the CDR3. Germline CDR1 and CDR2: DFQATT and SNEGSKA (reference sequence). The CDR3 region is CSAVRSETNTGELFF. The CDR3 DNA is TGCAGTGCAGTGCGTTCGGAGACGAACACCGGGGAGCTGTTTTTT.

This chain uses TRBV6-6 with TRBJ1-1, with D maybe TRBD1 (5 bases). CDR3 length: 13 residues. V was shortened by 7 bases and J by 6 bases, with 15 bases between the two germline ends. The germline gives CDR1 MNHNY, CDR2 SVGAGI (reference sequence). CDR3 nucleotide sequence: TGTGCCAGCATCCAACAGGCAGCCTCTGAAGCTTTCTTT. It specifies CASIQQAASEAFF.

This clonotype was seen at least ten times. The chain has TRBV29-1 and TRBJ1-4; tentative D call: TRBD1 (5 bases). Germline CDR1 is SQVTM and CDR2 is ANQGSEA. CDR3 length equals 13 residues. With 4 bases removed from V and 5 bases from J, the gap between germline ends came to 11 bases. CDR3 bases: TGCAGCGTTGCGGGGGGAAGGAATGAAAAACTGTTTTTT. Translation gives CSVAGGRNEKLFF.

A few counts support this clonotype. V usage is TRBV9 and J usage is TRBJ1-2; tentatively, D is TRBD1 (6 bases). CDR3 size: 14 residues. V gave up 0 bases and J gave up 4 bases, with 10 bases separating them. Per the germline V gene, CDR1 is SGDLS and CDR2 is YYNGEE. Here the CDR3 reads CASSVAQGTYGYTF. CDR3 nucleotides: TGTGCCAGCAGCGTAGCACAGGGTACCTATGGCTACACCTTC.

As to this clonotype: One base away lies a much larger clone, so this may be a sequencing read error. The CDR3 DNA reads as TGCGCCAGCAGCCAGACTAACCGGGTCAGGGGTGCTGAAGCTTTCTTT. Residues: CASSQTNRVRGAEAFF. The chain joins TRBV4-3 to TRBJ1-1; a weak D match, TRBD1 (6 bases). CDR3 size: 16 residues. V shed 3 bases and J shed 6 bases, with 20 bases lying between them. CDR1 and CDR2 from the germline V gene are LGHNA and YSLEER.

This clonotype has a count of ten or more. The V call is TRBV29-1, the J call TRBJ2-3, with TRBD2 as a possible D gene (6 bases). Germline V CDR1 and CDR2: SQVTM, ANQGSEA. There are 13 residues in the CDR3. V shed 7 bases and J shed 0 bases, with 11 bases lying between them. CDR3 DNA sequence: TGCAGCGCCTGGGGGGACAGCACAGATACGCAGTATTTT. This encodes CSAWGDSTDTQYF.

This chain uses TRBV20-1 with TRBJ2-7; D gene ambiguous. The length of the CDR3 is 10 residues. V was cut by 4 bases and J by 5 bases, with 6 bases left in between. Germline assignment: CDR1 DFQATT and CDR2 SNEGSKA (reference sequence). The CDR3 DNA reads as TGCAGTGCTACCGAAAACGAGCAGTACTTC. Amino acids: CSATENEQYF.

Only a few counts were recorded for this clonotype. CDR3 nucleotide sequence: TGTGCCAGCAGCCCCCGACTAGCGGGAGCAATCGGGACCCAGTACTTC. It translates to CASSPRLAGAIGTQYF. The chain has TRBV7-9 and TRBJ2-5; 12 bases match TRBD2. Trimming cost V 5 bases and J 7 bases; bases outside gene matches: 11. Per germline, CDR1 SEHNR and CDR2 FQNEAQ (reference sequence). The CDR3 totals 16 residues.

The table lists this clonotype with a count of one. Relative to the germline gene, one junction end is altered; a read error may explain this. The chain uses TRBV5-6 and TRBJ2-1; D tentatively fits TRBD1 or TRBD2 (5 bases each). This CDR3 spans 15 amino acids. The germline gives CDR1 SGHDT, CDR2 YYEEEE. CDR3 sequence (DNA): TGTGCCAGCAGCACCGGGACGAACTCCTACACTGAGCAGTTCTTC. This codes for CASSTGTNSYTEQFF.

This clonotype was counted only a few times. J is TRBJ2-2 and V is TRBV7-2, with a weak D call TRBD2 (7 bases). Trimming cost V 6 bases and J 2 bases, with 16 bases left between them. The germline CDR1 and CDR2 sequences are SGHTA and FQGNSA. The CDR3 has 16 amino acids. In DNA form, the CDR3 reads TGTGCCAGCAGAAACCGAGGGGGGGGCAACACCGGGGAGCTGTTTTTT. It specifies CASRNRGGGNTGELFF.

This clonotype came up a few times. This chain connects TRBV6-5 to TRBJ2-7; D gene uncertain. The CDR3 consists of 14 residues. Trimming took 1 base from V and 2 from J, leaving 9 bases between them. Per the germline V gene, CDR1 is MNHEY and CDR2 is SVGAGI. The DNA of the CDR3 is TGTGCCAGCAGTTACTTGGGGTCTCCCTACGAGCAGTACTTC. This translates into CASSYLGSPYEQYF.

This clonotype has only a few counts. This chain uses TRBV6-6 with TRBJ2-1, with unresolved D. The germline gives CDR1 MNHNY, CDR2 SVGAGI (reference sequence). Trimming shortened V by 4 bases and J by 7 bases, and 11 bases separated the two germline ends. This CDR3 is 13 amino acids long. CDR3 sequence (DNA): TGTGCCAGCAGTTCCCAAAGTGGGAATGAGCAGTTCTTC. Translating it yields CASSSQSGNEQFF.

The sample holds many counts of this clonotype. This chain joins TRBV20-1 and TRBJ2-3; D ambiguous. Trimming took 1 base from V and 6 from J, leaving 17 bases between them. CDR3 length: 15 amino acids. The germline gives CDR1 DFQATT, CDR2 SNEGSKA (reference sequence). This CDR3 is CSARASRRFGDTQYF. The CDR3, as DNA: TGCAGTGCTAGAGCCTCCCGAAGATTTGGGGATACGCAGTATTTT.

The chain links TRBV20-1 to TRBJ2-1; 8 nucleotides align to TRBD2. CDR3 length: 15 amino acids. Losses at the gene ends were 2 bases for V and 3 bases for J; bases not matched to a gene: 6. The germline gives CDR1 DFQATT, CDR2 SNEGSKA (reference sequence). CDR3 loop: CSARLWRGDYNEQFF. The CDR3 DNA reads TGCAGTGCTAGACTCTGGCGGGGGGACTACAATGAGCAGTTCTTC.

The rearrangement uses TRBV12-3 or TRBV12-4 and TRBJ2-7; possible D gene TRBD2, 5 bases. Deletions cut 7 bases from V and 7 bases from J, with 17 bases between. The CDR3 is 13 residues long. The CDR3 sequence: CASTGHLAWEQYF. CDR3 bases: TGTGCCAGCACCGGCCATCTAGCTTGGGAGCAGTACTTC.

The rearrangement uses TRBV15 and TRBJ1-1; D not certain. V lost 3 bases and J lost 11, with 19 bases in between. The CDR3 has 14 residues. From germline, CDR1 is LNHNV and CDR2 YYDKDF (reference sequence). DNA of the CDR3: TGTGCCACCAGCAGGGCCCTGAGAGAGCCTGGGGCTTTCTTT. Translation: CATSRALREPGAFF. Looking up the rest from reference TRBV15 and TRBJ1-1 gives the full variable domain: DAMVIQNPRYQVTQFGKPVTLSCSQTLNHNVMYWYQQKSSQAPKLLFHYYDKDFNNEADTPDNFQSRRPNTSFCFLDIRSPGLGDTAMYLCATSRALREPGAFFGQGTRLTVV.

The CDR3 nucleotides read TGCAGTGCTAGACGGGATACGAATTCACCCCTCCACTTT. Encoded protein: CSARRDTNSPLHF. The gene calls are TRBV20-1 and TRBJ1-6; D is unclear. The ends were cut back, 2 bases at V and 7 bases at J, with 9 bases in the middle. Per germline, CDR1 DFQATT and CDR2 SNEGSKA (reference sequence). This CDR3 is built from 13 residues.

This clonotype has only a few counts. The chain is built from TRBV20-1 and TRBJ2-5, with D possibly matching TRBD1 (5 bases). The length of the CDR3 is 14 residues. The V end lost 0 bases, the J end lost 1 base, and 9 bases lay between the germline ends. Germline assignment: CDR1 DFQATT and CDR2 SNEGSKA (reference sequence). DNA for the CDR3: TGCAGTGCTAGAGATTCCAGGGCCCAAGAGACCCAGTACTTC. Protein sequence: CSARDSRAQETQYF.

V is TRBV5-5 and J is TRBJ2-3; no clear D. V was trimmed by 4 bases and J by 2 bases, leaving 14 bases between them. Per germline, CDR1 SGHKS and CDR2 YYEKEE (reference sequence). CDR3 size: 15 residues. CDR3 sequence: CASSELPTNTDTQYF. The CDR3 DNA follows: TGTGCCAGCAGCGAACTCCCAACCAACACAGATACGCAGTATTTT.

This clonotype appeared a few times. The chain links TRBV5-1 to TRBJ1-1, with 7 bases fitting TRBD1. Germline CDR1 and CDR2: SGHRS and YFSETQ. The ends lost 4 bases at V and 3 bases at J; junction bases unmatched: 6. This CDR3 is built from 14 residues. CDR3 region: CASSLDRTYTEAFF. The CDR3 bases are TGCGCCAGCAGCCTGGACAGGACCTACACTGAAGCTTTCTTT.

The gene calls are TRBV20-1 and TRBJ2-7; D may be TRBD2 (5 bases). The CDR3 runs 15 residues. Germline V gene sequence: CDR1 DFQATT, CDR2 SNEGSKA (reference sequence). V lost 2 bases to trimming and J lost 2 bases, with 16 bases between them. CDR3 in DNA: TGCAGTGCTAGATTCTACGCGAGGGCGACCTACGAGCAGTACTTC. Its protein is CSARFYARATYEQYF.

This clonotype was counted at least ten times. V usage is TRBV12-3 or TRBV12-4 and J usage is TRBJ1-5; D unclear. V was cut by 5 bases and J by 4 bases, with 12 bases left in between. CDR3 length: 14 residues. CDR3 nucleotide sequence: TGTGCCAGCAGTCGGTTGGCCTTTAATCAGCCCCAGCATTTT. Translation: CASSRLAFNQPQHF.

This clonotype was seen only a few times. CDR3 DNA: TGCAGTGCAGAGCGGAGCTCCTACAATGAGCAGTTCTTC. This codes for CSAERSSYNEQFF. The V and J genes are TRBV20-1 and TRBJ2-1; tentative D call: TRBD2 (5 bases). The CDR3 runs 13 residues. Germline CDR1 and CDR2: DFQATT and SNEGSKA (reference sequence). V lost 6 bases, J lost 0 bases, and 9 bases lay in between.

The V gene is TRBV2, the J gene TRBJ1-2; D ambiguous. From germline, CDR1 is SNHLY and CDR2 FYNNEI. Trimming removed 1 base at V and 4 bases at J, with 7 bases between. The CDR3 extends over 13 amino acids. CDR3 nucleotides: TGTGCCAGCAGTGAAGAGCATCCCTATGGCTACACCTTC. It encodes CASSEEHPYGYTF.

There are a few counts of this clonotype. The V and J genes are TRBV5-1 and TRBJ2-7; 12 bases line up with TRBD1. Germline-derived CDR1 and CDR2 are SGHRS and YFSETQ. This CDR3 region has 18 residues. V was clipped by 0 bases and J by 5 bases; unmatched bases: 12. In DNA, the CDR3 is TGCGCCAGCAGCTTGGGCCGGGACAGGGGGCTGTTACTGGACGAGCAGTACTTC. Amino acid sequence: CASSLGRDRGLLLDEQYF.

The V gene is TRBV15, the J gene TRBJ1-4, with unresolved D. This CDR3 spans 14 amino acids. Between the trimmed V and J ends, which lost 1 base and 7 bases, there was a span of 10 bases. Germline CDR1 and CDR2: LNHNV and YYDKDF (reference sequence). CDR3 coding DNA: TGTGCCACCAGCAGAGTCGGAGGGAGTGAAAAACTGTTTTTT. The encoded protein is CATSRVGGSEKLFF.